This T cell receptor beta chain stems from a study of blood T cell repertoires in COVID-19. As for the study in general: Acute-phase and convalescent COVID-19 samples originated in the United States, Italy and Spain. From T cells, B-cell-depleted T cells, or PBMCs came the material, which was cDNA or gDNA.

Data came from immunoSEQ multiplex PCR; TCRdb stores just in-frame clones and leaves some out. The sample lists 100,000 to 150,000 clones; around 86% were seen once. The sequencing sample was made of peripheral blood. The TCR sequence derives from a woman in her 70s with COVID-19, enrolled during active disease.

In DNA, the CDR3 is TGTGCCAGTAGTATGGGACAGACCCCAAATCAGCCCCAGCATTTT. This sequence encodes CASSMGQTPNQPQHF. This sequence joins TRBV19 and TRBJ1-5, with TRBD1 matching 7 bases. Germline V gene sequence: CDR1 LNHDA, CDR2 SQIVND (reference sequence). CDR3 size: 15 residues. V gave up 3 bases and J gave up 4 bases; unmatched junction bases: 6.